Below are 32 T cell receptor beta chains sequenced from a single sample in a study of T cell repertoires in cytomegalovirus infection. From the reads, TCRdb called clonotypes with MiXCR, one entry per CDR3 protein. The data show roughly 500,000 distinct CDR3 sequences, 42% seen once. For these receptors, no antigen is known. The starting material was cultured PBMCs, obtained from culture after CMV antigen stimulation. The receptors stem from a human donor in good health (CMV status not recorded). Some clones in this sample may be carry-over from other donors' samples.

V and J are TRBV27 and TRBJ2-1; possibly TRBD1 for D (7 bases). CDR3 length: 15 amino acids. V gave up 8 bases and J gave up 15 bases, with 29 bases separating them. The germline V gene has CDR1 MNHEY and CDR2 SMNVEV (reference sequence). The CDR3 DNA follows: TGTGCCAGCGGAGAAGAAGGGACAGTTAGCGGTAGTCTGTTCTTC. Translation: CASGEEGTVSGSLFF.

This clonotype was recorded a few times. The CDR3 DNA reads as TGTGCCAGCAGCTTGGACGGGACAGGGGGTTTTTCACCCCTCCACTTT. Translated: CASSLDGTGGFSPLHF. The gene calls are TRBV7-2 and TRBJ1-6; 11 nucleotides align to TRBD1. The CDR3 is made up of 16 amino acids. CDR1 is SGHTA and CDR2 is FQGNSA in the germline V gene. The trim removed 3 bases at V and 9 bases at J, leaving 7 bases unmatched.

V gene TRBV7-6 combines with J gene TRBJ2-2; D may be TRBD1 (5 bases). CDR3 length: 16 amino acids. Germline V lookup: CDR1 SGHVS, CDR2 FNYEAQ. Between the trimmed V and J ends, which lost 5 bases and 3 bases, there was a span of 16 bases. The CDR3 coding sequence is TGTGCCAGCAGCAACCCCCTTGACAGATACACCGGGGAGCTGTTTTTT. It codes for CASSNPLDRYTGELFF.

Written as DNA, the CDR3 is TGCAGTGCCCAGGGGGTGTCCAAAAACATTCAGTACTTC. Protein: CSAQGVSKNIQYF. The chain carries TRBV20-1 and TRBJ2-4; TRBD1 matches at 7 bases. CDR1 and CDR2 from the germline V gene are DFQATT and SNEGSKA (reference sequence). Trimming at V came to 6 bases and at J to 2 bases, leaving 4 bases not matched to a gene. The CDR3 totals 13 residues.

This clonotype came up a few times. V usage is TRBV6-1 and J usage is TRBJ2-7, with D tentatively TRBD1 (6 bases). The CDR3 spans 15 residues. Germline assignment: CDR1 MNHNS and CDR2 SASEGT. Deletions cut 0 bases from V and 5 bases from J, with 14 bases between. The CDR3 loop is CASSEAGTLQDEQYF. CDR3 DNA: TGTGCCAGCAGTGAAGCCGGGACACTTCAAGACGAGCAGTACTTC.

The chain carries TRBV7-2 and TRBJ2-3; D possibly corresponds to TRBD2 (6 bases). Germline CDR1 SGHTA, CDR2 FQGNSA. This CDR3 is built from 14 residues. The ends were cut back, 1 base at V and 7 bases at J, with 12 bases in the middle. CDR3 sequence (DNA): TGTGCCAGCAGCTTAGTGGGACTGACTTATACGCAGTATTTT. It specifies CASSLVGLTYTQYF.

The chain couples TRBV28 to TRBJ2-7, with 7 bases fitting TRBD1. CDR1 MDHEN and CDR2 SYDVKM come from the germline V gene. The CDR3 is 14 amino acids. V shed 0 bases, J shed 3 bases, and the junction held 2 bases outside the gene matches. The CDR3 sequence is CASSLWGTVYEQYF. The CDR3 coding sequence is TGTGCCAGCAGTTTATGGGGGACAGTCTACGAGCAGTACTTC.

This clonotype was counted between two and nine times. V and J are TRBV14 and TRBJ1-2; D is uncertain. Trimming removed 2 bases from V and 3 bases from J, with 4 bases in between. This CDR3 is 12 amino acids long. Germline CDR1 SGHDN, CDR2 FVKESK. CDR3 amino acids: CASSQQYYGYTF. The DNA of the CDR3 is TGTGCCAGCAGCCAACAATACTATGGCTACACCTTC. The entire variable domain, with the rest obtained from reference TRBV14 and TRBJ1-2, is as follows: EAGVTQFPSHSVIEKGQTVTLRCDPISGHDNLYWYRRVMGKEIKFLLHFVKESKQDESGMPNNRFLAERTGGTYSTLKVQPAELEDSGVYFCASSQQYYGYTFGSGTRLTVV.

CDR3 in amino acids: CASSLGVTGVGTQYF. In DNA, the CDR3 is TGTGCCAGCAGCTTAGGAGTGACAGGGGTCGGGACGCAGTACTTC. V usage is TRBV7-6 and J usage is TRBJ2-7; 8 bases agree with TRBD1. J was trimmed by 9 bases and V by 1 base; bases with no gene match: 11. The germline V gene encodes CDR1 SGHVS and CDR2 FNYEAQ. The CDR3 runs 15 residues.

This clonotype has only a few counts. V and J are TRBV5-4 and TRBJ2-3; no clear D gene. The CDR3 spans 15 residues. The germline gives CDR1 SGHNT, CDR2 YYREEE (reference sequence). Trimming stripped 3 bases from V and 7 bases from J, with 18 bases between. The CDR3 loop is CASSSQQTDTNTQYF. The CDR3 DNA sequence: TGTGCCAGCAGCTCCCAGCAAACCGATACCAATACGCAGTATTTT.

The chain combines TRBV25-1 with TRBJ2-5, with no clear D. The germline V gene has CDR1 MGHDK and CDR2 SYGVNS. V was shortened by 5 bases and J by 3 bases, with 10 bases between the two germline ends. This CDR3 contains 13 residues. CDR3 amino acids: CASSRQAEETQYF. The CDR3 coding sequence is TGTGCCAGCAGTCGGCAGGCCGAAGAGACCCAGTACTTC.

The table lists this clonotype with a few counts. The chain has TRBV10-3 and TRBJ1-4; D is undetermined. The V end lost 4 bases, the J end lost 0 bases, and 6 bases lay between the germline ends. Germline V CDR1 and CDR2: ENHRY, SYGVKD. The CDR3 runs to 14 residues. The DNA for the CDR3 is TGTGCCATCAGTGGGGAAACAACTAATGAAAAACTGTTTTTT. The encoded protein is CAISGETTNEKLFF.

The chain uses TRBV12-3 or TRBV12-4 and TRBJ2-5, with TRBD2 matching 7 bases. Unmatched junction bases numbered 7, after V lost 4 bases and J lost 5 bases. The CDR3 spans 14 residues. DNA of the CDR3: TGTGCCAGCAGTTCCTGGACTAGAGAGGAGACCCAGTACTTC. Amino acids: CASSSWTREETQYF.

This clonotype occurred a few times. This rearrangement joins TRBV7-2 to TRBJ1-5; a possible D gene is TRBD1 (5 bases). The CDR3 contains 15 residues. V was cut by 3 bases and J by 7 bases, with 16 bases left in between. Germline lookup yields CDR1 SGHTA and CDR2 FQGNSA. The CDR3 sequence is CASSLGDRSRQPQHF. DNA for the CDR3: TGTGCCAGCAGCTTGGGGGACCGCAGTAGGCAGCCCCAGCATTTT.

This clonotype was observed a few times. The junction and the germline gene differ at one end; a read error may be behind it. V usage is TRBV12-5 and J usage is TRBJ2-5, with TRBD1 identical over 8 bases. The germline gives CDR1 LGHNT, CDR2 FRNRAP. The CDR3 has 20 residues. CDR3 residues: CASGLATGALRTGNHETQYF. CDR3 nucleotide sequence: TGTGCTAGTGGTTTGGCCACCGGGGCCCTCCGGACAGGGAACCACGAGACCCAGTACTTC.

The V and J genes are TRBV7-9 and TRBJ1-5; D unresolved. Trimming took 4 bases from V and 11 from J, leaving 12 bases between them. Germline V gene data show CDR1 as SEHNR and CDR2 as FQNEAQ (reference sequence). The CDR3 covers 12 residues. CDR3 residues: CASSSGPSAQHF. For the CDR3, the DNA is TGTGCCAGCAGCTCCGGACCTTCGGCCCAGCATTTT. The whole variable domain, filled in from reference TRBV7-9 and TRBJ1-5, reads DTGVSQNPRHKITKRGQNVTFRCDPISEHNRLYWYRQTLGQGPEFLTYFQNEAQLEKSRLLSDRFSAERPKGSFSTLEIQRTEQGDSAMYLCASSSGPSAQHFGDGTRLSIL.

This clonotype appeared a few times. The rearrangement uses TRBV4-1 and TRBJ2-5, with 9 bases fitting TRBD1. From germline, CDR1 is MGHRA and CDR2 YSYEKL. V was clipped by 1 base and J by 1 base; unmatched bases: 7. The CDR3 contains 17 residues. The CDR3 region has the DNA TGCGCCAGCAGCCAAGGGACAGGGGTCGCGAGCCAAGAGACCCAGTACTTC. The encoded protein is CASSQGTGVASQETQYF.

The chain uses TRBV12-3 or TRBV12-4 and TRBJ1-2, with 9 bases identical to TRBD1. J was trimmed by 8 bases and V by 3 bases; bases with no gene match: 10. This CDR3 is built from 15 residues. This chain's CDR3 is CASSFLTGQGKGYTF. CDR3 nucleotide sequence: TGTGCCAGCAGTTTCCTTACCGGACAGGGGAAGGGCTACACCTTC.

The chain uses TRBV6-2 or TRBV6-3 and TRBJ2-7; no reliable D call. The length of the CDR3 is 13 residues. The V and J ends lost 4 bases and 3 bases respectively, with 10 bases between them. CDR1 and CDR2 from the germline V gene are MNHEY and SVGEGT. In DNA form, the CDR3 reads TGTGCCAGCAGTTCGAGTAGTAACTACGAGCAGTACTTC. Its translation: CASSSSSNYEQYF.

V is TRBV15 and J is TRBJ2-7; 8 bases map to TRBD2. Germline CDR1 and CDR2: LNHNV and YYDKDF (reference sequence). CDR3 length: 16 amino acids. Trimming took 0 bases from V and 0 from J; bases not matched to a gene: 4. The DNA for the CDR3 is TGTGCCACCAGCAGAGATCGGCTAGCGGGCTCCTACGAGCAGTACTTC. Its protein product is CATSRDRLAGSYEQYF.

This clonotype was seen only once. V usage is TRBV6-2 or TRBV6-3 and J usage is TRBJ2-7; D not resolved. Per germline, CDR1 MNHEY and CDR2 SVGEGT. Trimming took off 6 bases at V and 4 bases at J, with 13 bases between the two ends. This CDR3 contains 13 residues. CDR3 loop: CASSKHSSYEQYF. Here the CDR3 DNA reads TGTGCCAGCAGCAAACACTCGTCGTACGAGCAGTACTTC.

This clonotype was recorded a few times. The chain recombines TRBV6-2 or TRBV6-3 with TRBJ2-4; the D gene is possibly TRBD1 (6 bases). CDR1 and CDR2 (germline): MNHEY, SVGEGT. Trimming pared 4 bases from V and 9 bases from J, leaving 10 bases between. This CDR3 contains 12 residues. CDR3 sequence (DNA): TGTGCCAGCAGTTCCCCGACAGGCATTCAGTACTTC. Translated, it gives CASSSPTGIQYF.

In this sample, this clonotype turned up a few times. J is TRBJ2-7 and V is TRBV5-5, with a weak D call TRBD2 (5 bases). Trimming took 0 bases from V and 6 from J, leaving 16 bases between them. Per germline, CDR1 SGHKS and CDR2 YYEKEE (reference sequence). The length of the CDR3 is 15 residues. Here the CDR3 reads CASSLETTGSSEQYF. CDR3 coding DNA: TGTGCCAGCAGCTTGGAGACCACGGGGAGCTCCGAGCAGTACTTC.

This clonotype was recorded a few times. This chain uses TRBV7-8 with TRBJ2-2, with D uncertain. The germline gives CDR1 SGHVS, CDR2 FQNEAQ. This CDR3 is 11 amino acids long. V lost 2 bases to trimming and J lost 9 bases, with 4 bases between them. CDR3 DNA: TGTGCCAGCAGCTTAACTCGGGAGCTGTTTTTT. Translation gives CASSLTRELFF.

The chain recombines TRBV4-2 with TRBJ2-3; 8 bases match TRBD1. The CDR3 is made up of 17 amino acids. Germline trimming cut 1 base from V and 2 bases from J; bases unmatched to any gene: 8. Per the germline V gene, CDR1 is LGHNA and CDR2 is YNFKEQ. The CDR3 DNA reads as TGTGCCAGCAGCCAAGCCCCAGGGGGCGCTCACACAGATACGCAGTATTTT. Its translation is CASSQAPGGAHTDTQYF.

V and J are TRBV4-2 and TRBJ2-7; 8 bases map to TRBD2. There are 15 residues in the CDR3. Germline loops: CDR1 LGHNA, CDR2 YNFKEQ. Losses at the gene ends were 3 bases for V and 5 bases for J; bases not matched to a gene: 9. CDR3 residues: CASSQAGTRSHEQYF. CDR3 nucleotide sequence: TGTGCCAGCAGCCAGGCCGGGACTAGGTCCCACGAGCAGTACTTC.

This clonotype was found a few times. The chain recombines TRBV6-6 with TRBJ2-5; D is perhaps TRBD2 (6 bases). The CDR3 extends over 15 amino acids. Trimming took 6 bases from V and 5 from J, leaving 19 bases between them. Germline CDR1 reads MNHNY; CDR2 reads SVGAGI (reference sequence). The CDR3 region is CASSRLATRRETQYF. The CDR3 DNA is TGTGCCAGCAGCCGCCTAGCGACCCGGCGGGAGACCCAGTACTTC.

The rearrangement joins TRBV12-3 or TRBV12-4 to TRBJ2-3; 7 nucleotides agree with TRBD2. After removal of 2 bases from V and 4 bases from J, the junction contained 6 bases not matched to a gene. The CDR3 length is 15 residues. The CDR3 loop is CASSLLAGEADTQYF. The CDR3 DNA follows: TGTGCCAGCAGTTTATTGGCGGGGGAGGCAGATACGCAGTATTTT.

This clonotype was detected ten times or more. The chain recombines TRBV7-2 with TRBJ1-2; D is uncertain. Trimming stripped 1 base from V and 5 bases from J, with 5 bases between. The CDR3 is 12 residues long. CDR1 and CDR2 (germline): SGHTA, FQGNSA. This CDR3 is CASSLVRYGYTF. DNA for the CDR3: TGTGCCAGCAGCTTAGTCAGATATGGCTACACCTTC.

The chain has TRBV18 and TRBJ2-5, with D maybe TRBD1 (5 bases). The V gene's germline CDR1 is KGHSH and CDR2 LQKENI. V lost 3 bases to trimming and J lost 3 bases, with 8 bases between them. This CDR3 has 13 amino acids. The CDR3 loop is CASSPTAKETQYF. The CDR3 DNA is TGTGCCAGCTCACCGACAGCAAAAGAGACCCAGTACTTC. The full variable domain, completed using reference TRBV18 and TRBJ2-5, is NAGVMQNPRHLVRRRGQEARLRCSPMKGHSHVYWYRQLPEEGLKFMVYLQKENIIDESGMPKERFSAEFPKEGPSILRIQQVVRGDSAAYFCASSPTAKETQYFGPGTRLLVL.

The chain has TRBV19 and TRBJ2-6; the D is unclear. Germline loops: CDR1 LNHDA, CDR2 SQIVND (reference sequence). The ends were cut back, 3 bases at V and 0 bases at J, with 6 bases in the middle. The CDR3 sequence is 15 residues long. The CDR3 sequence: CASSIVRSGANVLTF. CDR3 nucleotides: TGTGCCAGTAGTATCGTCCGCTCTGGGGCCAACGTCCTGACTTTC.

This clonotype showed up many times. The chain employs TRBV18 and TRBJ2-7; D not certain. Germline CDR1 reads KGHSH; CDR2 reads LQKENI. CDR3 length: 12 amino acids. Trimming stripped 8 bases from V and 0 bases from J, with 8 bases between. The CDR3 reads CASSPDSYEQYF. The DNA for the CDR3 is TGTGCCAGCAGCCCCGACTCCTACGAGCAGTACTTC.